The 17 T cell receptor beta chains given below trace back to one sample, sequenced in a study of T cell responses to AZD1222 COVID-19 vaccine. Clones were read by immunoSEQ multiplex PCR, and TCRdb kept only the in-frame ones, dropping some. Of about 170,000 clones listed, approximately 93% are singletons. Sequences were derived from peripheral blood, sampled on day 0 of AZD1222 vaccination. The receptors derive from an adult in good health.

CDR3 coding DNA: TGTGCCACCGCGGGACAGGCGGAGGGCTACACCTTC. Protein sequence: CATAGQAEGYTF. The genes are TRBV19 and TRBJ1-2; 8 bases fit TRBD1. The CDR3 consists of 12 residues. Germline loops: CDR1 LNHDA, CDR2 SQIVND (reference sequence). The trim removed 10 bases at V and 8 bases at J, leaving 9 bases unmatched.

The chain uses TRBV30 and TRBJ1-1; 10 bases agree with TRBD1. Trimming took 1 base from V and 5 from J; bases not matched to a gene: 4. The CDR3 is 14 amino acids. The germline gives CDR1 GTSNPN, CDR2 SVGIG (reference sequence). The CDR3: CAWSARQGATEAFF. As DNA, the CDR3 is TGTGCCTGGAGTGCCCGACAGGGGGCGACTGAAGCTTTCTTT.

Written as DNA, the CDR3 is TGTGCCAGCAGCTCCGTCAGCGGGGGCGGCACCGGGGAGCTGTTTTTT. This sequence encodes CASSSVSGGGTGELFF. This rearrangement joins TRBV5-8 to TRBJ2-2, with 8 bases fitting TRBD2. The CDR3 is 16 amino acids. Trimming at V came to 3 bases and at J to 4 bases, leaving 8 bases not matched to a gene. Germline V gene lookup returns CDR1 SGHTS and CDR2 YDEGEE.

The CDR3 region has the DNA TGTGCCAGCAGCCAAGATATCGGGGCCCTCCTCACAGATACGCAGTATTTT. This translates into CASSQDIGALLTDTQYF. This chain connects TRBV3-1 (or the pseudogene TRBV3-2) to TRBJ2-3; D may match TRBD1 or TRBD2 (5 bases each). CDR1 LGHDT and CDR2 YNNKEL come from the germline V gene (reference sequence). V gave up 0 bases and J gave up 2 bases, with 15 bases separating them. The CDR3 totals 17 residues.

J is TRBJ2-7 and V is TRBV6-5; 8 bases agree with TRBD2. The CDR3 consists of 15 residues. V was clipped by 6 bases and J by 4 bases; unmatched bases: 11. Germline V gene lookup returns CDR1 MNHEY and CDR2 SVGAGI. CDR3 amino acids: CASSAPHSGVYEQYF. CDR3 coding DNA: TGTGCCAGCAGCGCACCTCATAGCGGGGTGTACGAGCAGTACTTC.

The CDR3 reads CASSGQGVLYNEQYF. DNA for the CDR3: TGTGCCAGCAGCGGACAGGGGGTTCTGTACAACGAGCAGTACTTC. The chain employs TRBV5-6 and TRBJ2-7; 10 bases are shared with TRBD1. This CDR3 comprises 15 residues. The germline gives CDR1 SGHDT, CDR2 YYEEEE. The V segment lost 4 bases and the J segment 5 bases; nucleotides outside the gene matches: 9. Full variable domain (outside the CDR3, taken from reference TRBV5-6 and TRBJ2-7): DAGVTQSPTHLIKTRGQQVTLRCSPKSGHDTVSWYQQALGQGPQFIFQYYEEEERQRGNFPDRFSGHQFPNYSSELNVNALLLGDSALYLCASSGQGVLYNEQYFGPGTRLTVT.

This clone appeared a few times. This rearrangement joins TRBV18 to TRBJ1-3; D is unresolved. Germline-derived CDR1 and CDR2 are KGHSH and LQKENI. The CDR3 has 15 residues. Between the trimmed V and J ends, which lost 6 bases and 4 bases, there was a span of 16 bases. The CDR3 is CASSPVGAGGNTIYF. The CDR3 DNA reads TGTGCCAGCTCCCCGGTCGGTGCAGGCGGAAACACCATATATTTT.

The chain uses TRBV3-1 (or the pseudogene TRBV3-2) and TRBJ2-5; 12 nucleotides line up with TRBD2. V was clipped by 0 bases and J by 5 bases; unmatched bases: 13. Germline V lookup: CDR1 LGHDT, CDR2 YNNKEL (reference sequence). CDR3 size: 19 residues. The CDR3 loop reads CASSQDHEDLAGGPETQYF. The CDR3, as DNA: TGTGCCAGCAGCCAAGATCATGAAGATCTAGCGGGGGGGCCGGAGACCCAGTACTTC.

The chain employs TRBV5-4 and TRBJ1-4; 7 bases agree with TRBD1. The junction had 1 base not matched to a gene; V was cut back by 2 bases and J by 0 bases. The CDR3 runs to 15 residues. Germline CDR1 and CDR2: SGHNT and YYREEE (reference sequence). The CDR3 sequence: CASSFTGATNEKLFF. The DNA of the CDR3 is TGTGCCAGCAGCTTCACAGGGGCAACTAATGAAAAACTGTTTTTT.

CDR3 sequence (DNA): TGTGCCAGCAGCTTGGCCACGACTAGCGGATACGGGGAGCTGTTTTTT. Protein: CASSLATTSGYGELFF. The genes are TRBV5-6 and TRBJ2-2, with 9 bases lining up with TRBD2. Germline-derived CDR1 and CDR2 are SGHDT and YYEEEE. Trimming at V came to 0 bases and at J to 7 bases, leaving 7 bases not matched to a gene. The length of the CDR3 is 16 residues.

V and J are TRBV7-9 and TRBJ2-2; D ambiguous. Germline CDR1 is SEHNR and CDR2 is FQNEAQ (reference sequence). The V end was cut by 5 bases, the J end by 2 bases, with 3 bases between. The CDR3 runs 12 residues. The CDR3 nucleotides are TGTGCCAGCAGCGCAAACACCGGGGAGCTGTTTTTT. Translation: CASSANTGELFF. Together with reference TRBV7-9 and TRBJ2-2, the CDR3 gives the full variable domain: DTGVSQNPRHKITKRGQNVTFRCDPISEHNRLYWYRQTLGQGPEFLTYFQNEAQLEKSRLLSDRFSAERPKGSFSTLEIQRTEQGDSAMYLCASSANTGELFFGEGSRLTVL.

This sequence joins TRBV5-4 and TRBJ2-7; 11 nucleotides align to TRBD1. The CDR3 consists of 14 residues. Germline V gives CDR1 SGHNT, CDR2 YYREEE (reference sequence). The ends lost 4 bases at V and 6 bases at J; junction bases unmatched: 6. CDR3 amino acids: CASSKGQGEGEQYF. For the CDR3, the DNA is TGTGCCAGCAGCAAGGGACAGGGGGAGGGCGAGCAGTACTTC.

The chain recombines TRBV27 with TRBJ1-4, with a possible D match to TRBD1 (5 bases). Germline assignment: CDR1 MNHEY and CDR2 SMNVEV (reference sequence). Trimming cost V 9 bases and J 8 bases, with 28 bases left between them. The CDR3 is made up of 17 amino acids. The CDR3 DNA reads TGTGCCAGTGCAACCTTGCGGAGAGGGGCGTATCGCGAAAAACTGTTTTTT. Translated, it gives CASATLRRGAYREKLFF.

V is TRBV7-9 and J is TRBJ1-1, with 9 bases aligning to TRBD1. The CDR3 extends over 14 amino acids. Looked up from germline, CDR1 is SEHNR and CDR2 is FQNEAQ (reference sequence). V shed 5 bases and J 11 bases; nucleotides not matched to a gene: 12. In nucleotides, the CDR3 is TGTGCCAGCAGCCCGCCGGGACAGGGATCAGGTGCTTTCTTT. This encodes CASSPPGQGSGAFF.

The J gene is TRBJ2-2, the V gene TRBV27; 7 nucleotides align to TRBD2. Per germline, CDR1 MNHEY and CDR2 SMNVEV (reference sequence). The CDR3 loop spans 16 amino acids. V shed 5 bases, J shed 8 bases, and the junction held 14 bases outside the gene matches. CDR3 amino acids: CASSAPRGRGDGELFF. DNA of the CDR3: TGTGCCAGCAGTGCCCCGCGAGGGAGGGGAGATGGGGAGCTGTTTTTT.

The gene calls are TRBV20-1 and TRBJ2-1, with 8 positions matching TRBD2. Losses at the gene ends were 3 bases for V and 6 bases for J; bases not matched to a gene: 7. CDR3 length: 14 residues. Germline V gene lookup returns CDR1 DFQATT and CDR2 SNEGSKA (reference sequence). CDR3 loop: CSASLGGGSNEQFF. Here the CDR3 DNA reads TGCAGTGCTAGTCTCGGCGGGGGGTCCAATGAGCAGTTCTTC.

CDR3 DNA sequence: TGTGCCAGCTCACCGAACCCCAGGGGAGTTCCCTACGAGCAGTACTTC. Translation gives CASSPNPRGVPYEQYF. V gene TRBV18 combines with J gene TRBJ2-7; possibly TRBD1 for D (6 bases). This CDR3 comprises 16 residues. Germline-derived CDR1 and CDR2 are KGHSH and LQKENI. The V gene lost 3 bases and the J gene lost 2 bases, with 17 bases spanning the gap.